The 20 T cell receptor beta chains given below trace back to one sample, sequenced in a study of metastatic and nonmetastatic thyroid tumors. Before thyroid surgery, none of the patients had received any treatment. TCRdb reprocessed the PCR reads using MiXCR. The sample consists of 33,000 or so clones, approximately 7% of them appearing once. Sequencing was carried out using blood. The receptors come from a female donor with papillary thyroid cancer or a benign thyroid nodule (not recorded which). Some clones in this sample may be carry-over from other donors' samples.

This clone was observed at least ten times. The rearrangement links TRBV4-1 to TRBJ1-4, with D tentatively TRBD1 (5 bases). The CDR3 covers 17 residues. V lost 6 bases and J lost 0, with 17 bases in between. Germline V gene lookup returns CDR1 MGHRA and CDR2 YSYEKL. The CDR3 here is CASSPMGRSATNEKLFF. DNA of the CDR3: TGCGCCAGCAGTCCTATGGGACGAAGTGCAACTAATGAAAAACTGTTTTTT.

This clone was observed many times. The chain recombines TRBV4-3 with TRBJ1-2; 10 nucleotides line up with TRBD1. Germline loops: CDR1 LGHNA, CDR2 YSLEER. CDR3 length: 13 residues. V shed 4 bases, J shed 8 bases, and the junction held 4 bases outside the gene matches. This chain's CDR3 is CASSPTGGIGYTF. CDR3 bases: TGCGCCAGCAGCCCGACAGGGGGCATAGGCTACACCTTC.

This clone appeared many times. The rearrangement links TRBV6-2 or TRBV6-3 to TRBJ2-3, with 10 bases lining up with TRBD2. CDR3 length equals 15 residues. Germline loops: CDR1 MNHEY, CDR2 SVGEGT. V gave up 7 bases and J gave up 2 bases; unmatched junction bases: 6. Written as DNA, the CDR3 is TGTGCCAGCACCACAGCGGGGGGGCCCACAGATACGCAGTATTTT. Amino acids: CASTTAGGPTDTQYF.

This clone came up many times. The J gene is TRBJ1-1, the V gene TRBV20-1; D gene unclear. Germline-derived CDR1 and CDR2 are DFQATT and SNEGSKA (reference sequence). The CDR3 consists of 13 residues. Trimming cost V 1 base and J 4 bases, with 10 bases left between them. The CDR3 DNA reads TGCAGTGCTAGAGTCCCCGGGAGCACTGAAGCTTTCTTT. Amino acids: CSARVPGSTEAFF.

This clone was seen at least ten times. The chain carries TRBV9 and TRBJ2-3; 8 nucleotides agree with TRBD1. The CDR3 runs 15 residues. Germline V gene sequence: CDR1 SGDLS, CDR2 YYNGEE. V gave up 3 bases and J gave up 2 bases; unmatched junction bases: 5. The CDR3 DNA reads as TGTGCCAGCAGCGCGGGACAGGCGGACACAGATACGCAGTATTTT. Its protein product is CASSAGQADTDTQYF.

This clone was recorded at least ten times. This chain joins TRBV6-1 and TRBJ1-2; 7 nucleotides agree with TRBD1. The germline CDR1 and CDR2 sequences are MNHNS and SASEGT. The J segment lost 3 bases and the V segment lost 6 bases, leaving 4 bases of the junction unmatched. This CDR3 has 13 amino acids. The CDR3 DNA reads TGTGCCAGCAGATCAACAGGGGACTATGGCTACACCTTC. Amino acid sequence: CASRSTGDYGYTF.

This clone occurred a few times. The gene calls are TRBV10-1 and TRBJ2-7, with D hard to call. The CDR3 consists of 14 residues. Germline V gene sequence: CDR1 WNHNN, CDR2 SYGVQD (reference sequence). Between the trimmed V and J ends, which lost 6 bases and 5 bases, there was a span of 17 bases. DNA of the CDR3: TGCGCCAGCAGCACTAAAACCGGAATCCACGAGCAGTACTTC. It translates to CASSTKTGIHEQYF.

Ten or more counts support this clone. The J gene is TRBJ1-5, the V gene TRBV19; no definite D call. The V gene lost 7 bases and the J gene lost 0 bases, with 13 bases spanning the gap. Germline-derived CDR1 and CDR2 are LNHDA and SQIVND (reference sequence). This CDR3 region has 15 residues. CDR3 DNA: TGTGCCAGTAATTTAGCTGCATATAGCAATCAGCCCCAGCATTTT. Translating gives CASNLAAYSNQPQHF.

This clone came up many times. The rearrangement links TRBV20-1 to TRBJ2-3; TRBD1 agrees at 7 bases. Germline assignment: CDR1 DFQATT and CDR2 SNEGSKA (reference sequence). This CDR3 region has 13 residues. Trimming cost V 6 bases and J 0 bases; bases outside gene matches: 3. CDR3 DNA sequence: TGCAGTGCACCGGGACAGAGCACAGATACGCAGTATTTT. This codes for CSAPGQSTDTQYF.

This clone came up many times. A read error may explain this, as a much larger clone is one base away. The rearrangement joins TRBV24-1 to TRBJ1-1, with D tentatively TRBD1 (5 bases). This CDR3 has 15 amino acids. Trimming took off 3 bases at V and 7 bases at J, with 17 bases between the two ends. Germline-derived CDR1 and CDR2 are KGHDR and SFDVKD. CDR3 coding DNA: TGTGCCACCAGTGATGGGGCGGTGGCGCAGGGTGAAGCTTTCTTT. This translates into CATSDGAVAQGEAFF.

This clone was observed many times. J is TRBJ1-6 and V is TRBV28; the D gene is possibly TRBD1 (6 bases). CDR1 and CDR2 (germline): MDHEN, SYDVKM. CDR3 length equals 15 residues. V was shortened by 5 bases and J by 1 base, with 9 bases between the two germline ends. The CDR3 sequence is CASSPGASYNSPLHF. DNA for the CDR3: TGTGCCAGCAGTCCGGGGGCATCCTATAATTCACCCCTCCACTTT.

This clone occurred many times. The rearrangement uses TRBV6-2 or TRBV6-3 and TRBJ2-2; TRBD2 agrees at 7 bases. V lost 6 bases and J lost 6; bases outside the gene matches: 4. Germline CDR1 MNHEY, CDR2 SVGEGT. This CDR3 has 13 amino acids. CDR3 loop: CASRQLASGELFF. CDR3 sequence (DNA): TGTGCCAGCAGACAACTAGCGTCCGGGGAGCTGTTTTTT.

In its sample, this clone was seen many times. This chain joins TRBV7-6 and TRBJ1-1, with D possibly TRBD1 on 5 matching bases. CDR3 size: 17 residues. Germline V gene sequence: CDR1 SGHVS, CDR2 FNYEAQ. Trimming shortened V by 2 bases and J by 0 bases, and 16 bases separated the two germline ends. The DNA of the CDR3 is TGTGCCAGCAGCTTAAGGTCGGCTGTGGACATGAACACTGAAGCTTTCTTT. This codes for CASSLRSAVDMNTEAFF.

In this sample, this clone turned up many times. The CDR3 spells CASSSSGGANEQFF. For the CDR3, the DNA is TGTGCCAGCTCATCTAGCGGGGGGGCGAATGAGCAGTTCTTC. This chain connects TRBV18 to TRBJ2-1, with TRBD2 matching over 12 bases. There are 14 residues in the CDR3. The trim removed 5 bases at V and 7 bases at J, leaving 3 bases unmatched. Germline V gene data show CDR1 as KGHSH and CDR2 as LQKENI.

This clone was detected many times. The chain joins TRBV18 to TRBJ2-3; 9 bases are a match to TRBD1. Germline V gene sequence: CDR1 KGHSH, CDR2 LQKENI. This CDR3 spans 15 amino acids. V trimming: 3 bases; J trimming: 4 bases; junction bases outside the gene matches: 5. As DNA, the CDR3 is TGTGCCAGCTCACCCGGGACAGGGATGGCAGATACGCAGTATTTT. Residues: CASSPGTGMADTQYF.

In this sample, this clone turned up many times. The chain joins TRBV20-1 to TRBJ2-7; 10 bases map to TRBD1. The ends lost 1 base at V and 7 bases at J; junction bases unmatched: 7. The CDR3 has 14 amino acids. In germline, CDR1 is DFQATT, CDR2 SNEGSKA (reference sequence). DNA of the CDR3: TGCAGTGCTAGAGGGGACAGGGGTTTGAGGGAGCAGTACTTC. Protein product: CSARGDRGLREQYF.

This clone was observed at least ten times. The rearrangement links TRBV20-1 to TRBJ1-2; possibly TRBD1 for D (5 bases). Trimming left V 3 bases short and J 8 bases short, with 13 bases between. CDR3 length equals 12 residues. Germline CDR1 is DFQATT and CDR2 is SNEGSKA (reference sequence). This CDR3 is CSASARREGYTF. In DNA, the CDR3 is TGCAGTGCTAGTGCCCGCAGGGAGGGCTACACCTTC.

There are many counts of this clone. The rearrangement links TRBV30 to TRBJ2-5; the match to TRBD2 covers 12 bases. This CDR3 spans 18 amino acids. Germline lookup yields CDR1 GTSNPN and CDR2 SVGIG (reference sequence). The ends lost 4 bases at V and 2 bases at J; junction bases unmatched: 14. CDR3 region: CAWKGLAGTRERQETQYF. As DNA, the CDR3 is TGTGCCTGGAAAGGACTAGCGGGAACAAGAGAAAGGCAAGAGACCCAGTACTTC.

There are many counts of this clone. The chain combines TRBV16 with TRBJ2-7; the D is unclear. CDR3 length equals 12 residues. V lost 6 bases and J 2 bases, leaving 8 bases between the germline ends. Per the germline V gene, CDR1 is KGHSY and CDR2 is FQNENV. For the CDR3, the DNA is TGTGCCAGCAGAACAGAGACCTACGAGCAGTACTTC. This gives the protein CASRTETYEQYF.

This clone was detected many times. V is TRBV9 and J is TRBJ2-3; TRBD2 matches 8 bases. The CDR3 sequence is 16 residues long. From germline, CDR1 is SGDLS and CDR2 YYNGEE. V lost 3 bases to trimming and J lost 11 bases; unmatched junction nucleotides: 17. CDR3 loop: CASSEAGLLPGREQYF. In DNA form, the CDR3 reads TGTGCCAGCAGCGAAGCAGGGCTCCTCCCCGGGAGGGAGCAGTATTTT.